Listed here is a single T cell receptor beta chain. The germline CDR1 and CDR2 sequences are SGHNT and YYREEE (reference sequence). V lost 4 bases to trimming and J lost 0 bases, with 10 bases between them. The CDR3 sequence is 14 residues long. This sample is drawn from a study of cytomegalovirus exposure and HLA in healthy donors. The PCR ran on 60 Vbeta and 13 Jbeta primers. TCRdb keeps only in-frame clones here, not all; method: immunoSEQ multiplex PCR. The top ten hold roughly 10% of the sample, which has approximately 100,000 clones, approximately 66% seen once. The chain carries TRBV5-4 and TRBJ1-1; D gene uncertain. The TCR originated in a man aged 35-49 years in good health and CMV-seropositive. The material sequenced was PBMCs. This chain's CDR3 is CASSRRELNTEAFF. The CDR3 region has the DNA TGTGCCAGCAGCCGACGGGAGTTGAACACTGAAGCTTTCTTT.